The T cell receptor (beta chain) described here comes from a study of human T cells and chemical hapten exposure (dated by TCRdb to about 2021). Regarding the research as a whole: For sensitization, 2% DPC in acetone was applied to a 2 cm by 2 cm area of upper inner arm skin. The libraries were sequenced as a pool, and the TCR yield per sample differed mostly because of small variations in library volumes within the pool. Blood samples were taken from patients before sensitization (week 0) and at 2, 6 and about 24 weeks after DPC sensitization. The study tracked peripheral blood TCR repertoire changes in vivo during primary and secondary sensitization to the hapten diphenylcyclopropenone (DPC) in alopecia patients. For TCR sequencing, blood came from about 29 alopecia patients at anywhere from one to four time points (pre-sensitization, 2, 6 and 24 weeks). Throughout the approximately 25-week study period, patients were also given weekly therapeutic DPC doses on the scalp. The patient cohort, mostly female, included alopecia areata with under or over 50% scalp involvement, alopecia totalis and alopecia universalis. Patch testing on the upper back used Finn chambers containing 0.01% DPC, with scoring done after 6 days according to International Contact Dermatitis Research Group standards.

The time point label corresponds to: pre-sensitization, week 0. The treatment or condition label for this specimen denotes: therapeutic diphenylcyclopropenone sensitization with weekly scalp DPC. At every patch-test visit, the blood draw took place before the patch test was put on. Eligible patients were aged 18 to 70, diagnosed with alopecia, deemed suitable for DPC therapy, and excluded if pregnant. Total RNA was extracted from unfractionated whole blood that had been collected in Tempus Blood RNA tubes. What the authors observed across the whole study: The number of TCRs above 1 in 1000 frequency did not change with DPC sensitization; there was no evidence of global repertoire structure alterations. After repeated subsampling, the strength of the expansion versus patch-test correlation and the threshold at which it became significant changed. Because every patient had alopecia, a presumed autoimmune disease, the patients' immune response might differ from that of healthy individuals. A positive correlation was found between the number of PT1 expanded TCRs and patch test score, with significance reached at thresholds 8, 16 and 32 but not 4. Compared with pre-sensitization or healthy control sets, expanded TCRs formed significantly more large CDR3 similarity clusters, which is consistent with antigen-driven responses.

Including cysteine and phenylalanine, the CDR3 has 18 amino acids. Of the read, only the CDR3 DNA is kept; its 54 bases are in frame from base 1. V and J are truncated by 2 bases and 0 bases respectively, leaving an intervening sequence of 16 bases. The germline V gene encodes CDR1 MNHEY and CDR2 SVGEGT. Receptors were amplified or captured by RACE. Sequencing was performed on a NextSeq 500. Library preparation attached unique molecular identifiers to individual cDNA molecules for quantitative, reproducible TCR counting. For every blood RNA sample, sequencing covered both the TCR alpha and TCR beta chains. As for the authors' bioinformatics: The median number of TCRs per sample was 95,638, ranging from about 20,000 to 750,000. V, J and CDR3 annotation of the TCR reads was carried out using the Decombinator software suite. To make PS versus PT1 abundance plots, every sample was subsampled to the same number of TCRs (28,000). TCRs were defined as expanded if absent before sensitization and observed at least eight times at the 2-week time point. TCRdb applied fastp at Q25 and MiXCR to the public reads, then kept only in-frame beta chains. Every CDR3 protein is listed once, alongside the most common genes and DNA of its rows. The V and J calls shown here were made by TCRdb, not taken from the authors' results. A total of under 90,000 distinct CDR3 sequences appear in this sample, 8% to 10% of them only once. The ten top clones hold 3.6% of the sample.

Concerning this clonotype itself: Its recognized antigen is unknown. Base qualities are not provided; no much larger clone lies one nucleotide away.

Sample: whole blood, taken in connection with sensitization to the hapten diphenylcyclopropenone (DPC). The receptor comes from a woman aged 40 to 55 with alopecia areata. Some clones in this sample may be carry-over from other donors' samples. The chain is encoded by TRBV6-2 or TRBV6-3 joined to TRBJ2-2, with the D gene too uncertain to name. The CDR3 sequence is CASSYDPFSDANTGELFF. DNA sequence: TGTGCCAGCAGTTACGACCCCTTCTCAGACGCGAACACCGGGGAGCTGTTTTTT.